This T cell receptor beta chain is from a study of T-cell reconstitution after alpha-beta-depleted transplantation in children. Findings of the study overall: Some patients' high day-60 TCRbeta diversity was attributed to recipient cells surviving conditioning.

On this clonotype: Its antigen is as yet unknown.

Losses at the gene ends were 6 bases for V and 10 bases for J; bases not matched to a gene: 11. The germline V gene has CDR1 ENHRY and CDR2 SYGVKD. The CDR3 covers 14 residues. This sample's TCRbeta library carried unique molecular identifier barcodes. TCRdb reprocessed the PCR reads with MiXCR, giving one entry per CDR3 protein. The sample carries more than 500,000 distinct CDR3 sequences, approximately 10% recorded once. This TCR derives from a female patient between 2 and 15 years old who had a stem cell transplant for aplastic anemia, so the T cells may come from the graft donor. Material: PBMCs, mostly from graft donor cells, obtained 180 days after TCRalphabeta/CD19-depleted stem cell transplant. The chain recombines TRBV10-3 with TRBJ2-1, with 8 bases fitting TRBD1. The CDR3 reads CAISDRGRDWEQFF. CDR3 sequence (DNA): TGTGCCATCAGCGACAGGGGCAGGGACTGGGAGCAGTTCTTC.